This TCR beta chain was found in a study of beta chain features in type 1 diabetes. This clone was counted between two and nine times. Its matching antigen is unknown. Overall study results and limits: In comparison with healthy donors, patients had naive, central memory and Treg TCRB repertoires that appeared more similar.

Of the isolated RNA, all was reverse transcribed, and so the sequenced material was expressed TCRB transcripts. Naive, central memory and regulatory T cell samples averaged roughly 4 million reads. TCRdb's copy holds only in-frame clones and misses some; the assay was immunoSEQ multiplex PCR. The sample has about 240,000 clones, around a quarter seen once; the top ten hold 4%. The CDR3 contains 11 residues. The germline V and J ends were trimmed by 7 bases and 8 bases, with 14 bases remaining between them. Germline CDR1 SQVTM, CDR2 ANQGSEA. The genes are TRBV29-1 and TRBJ1-2; no clear D. The specimen sequenced was central memory CD4+ T cells from blood. This clonotype originated in a man aged 30-40 years in good health. The CDR3 spells CSAMTGYGYTF. The CDR3 bases are TGCAGCGCCATGACCGGTTACGGCTACACCTTC. The complete variable domain, with remaining parts taken from reference TRBV29-1 and TRBJ1-2, reads SAVISQKPSRDICQRGTSLTIQCQVDSQVTMMFWYRQQPGQSLTLIATANQGSEATYESGFVIDKFPISRPNLTFSTLTVSNMSPEDSSIYLCSAMTGYGYTFGSGTRLTVV.